Included here is one TCR beta chain sequence, with context. The data derive from a study of cytomegalovirus exposure and HLA in healthy donors. The PCR had 60 Vbeta and 13 Jbeta primers. Produced via immunoSEQ multiplex PCR; TCRdb's table is partial and in-frame only. This sample has about 65,000 clones, with roughly 60% found just once. Likely unrecorded immune exposures existed in these nominally healthy donors. The receptor was derived from a man aged 30-40 years in good health and CMV-seronegative. The specimen was PBMCs.

The CDR3 DNA is TGCGCCAGCAGCAGCCCCTACGAGCAGTACTTC. Translating it yields CASSSPYEQYF. The chain couples TRBV5-1 to TRBJ2-7; D gene unclear. The V and J ends lost 4 bases and 2 bases respectively, with 4 bases between them. Germline assignment: CDR1 SGHRS and CDR2 YFSETQ. This CDR3 is built from 11 residues.